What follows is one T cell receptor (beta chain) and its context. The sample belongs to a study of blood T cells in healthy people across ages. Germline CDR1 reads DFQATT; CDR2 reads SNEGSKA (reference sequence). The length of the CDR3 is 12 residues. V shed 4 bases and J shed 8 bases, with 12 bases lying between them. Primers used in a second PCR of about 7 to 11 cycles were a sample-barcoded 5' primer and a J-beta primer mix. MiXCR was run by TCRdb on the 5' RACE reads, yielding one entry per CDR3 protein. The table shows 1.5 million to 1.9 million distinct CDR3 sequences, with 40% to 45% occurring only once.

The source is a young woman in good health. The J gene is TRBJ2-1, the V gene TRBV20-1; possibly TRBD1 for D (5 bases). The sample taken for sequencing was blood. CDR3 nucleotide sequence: TGCAGTGCTACATCCAGGGCGCATGAGCAGTTCTTC. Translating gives CSATSRAHEQFF.